This TCR beta chain comes out of a study of T cell clonality in common variable immunodeficiency. Study-wide results and limits: TCRbeta clonality was increased in CVID versus healthy controls.

TCRdb keeps only in-frame clones here, not all; method: immunoSEQ multiplex PCR. The sample was found to contain 75,000 to 85,000 clones, and every one recurs. This clone was seen many times. The antigen remains undetermined. The read falls 3 residues short of the CDR3 end, and the missing part is taken from the germline J gene. CDR3 length equals 12 residues. Trimming cost V 5 bases and J 9 bases, with 11 bases left between them. In germline, CDR1 is SGHTA, CDR2 FQGNSA. The sequence derives from a person aged 18 to 75 in good health. V usage is TRBV7-2 and J usage is TRBJ2-1, with TRBD1 as a possible D gene (6 bases). Material: peripheral blood mononuclear cells. CDR3 protein: CASSLTGFEQFF. The sequenced part of the CDR3 DNA is TGTGCCAGCAGCCTTACAGGGTTTGAG.